The 17 T cell receptor beta chains reported below all come from one sample, sequenced in a study of lymphopenia after photon versus proton radiotherapy. Here immunoSEQ multiplex PCR was the method, and the copy in TCRdb shows in-frame clones only, minus some. The table has under 75,000 clones, around 90% seen once. The sequenced sample was peripheral blood, obtained from a patient treated with photon-based radiotherapy. These receptors were taken from a woman in her thirties or forties with cholangiocarcinoma.

This rearrangement joins TRBV5-1 to TRBJ1-1; D is perhaps TRBD1 (6 bases). The CDR3 has 14 residues. In germline, CDR1 is SGHRS, CDR2 YFSETQ. Trimming pared 0 bases from V and 4 bases from J, leaving 10 bases between. CDR3 in DNA: TGCGCCAGCAGCTTGGAAGGGGGTAGCACTGAAGCTTTCTTT. This encodes CASSLEGGSTEAFF.

The chain carries TRBV19 and TRBJ1-5; D unclear. The germline V gene has CDR1 LNHDA and CDR2 SQIVND (reference sequence). The length of the CDR3 is 16 residues. The germline V and J ends were trimmed by 1 base and 1 base, with 11 bases remaining between them. As DNA, the CDR3 is TGTGCCAGTAGTATAGTCTGGGGTGCAAGCAATCAGCCCCAGCATTTT. This sequence encodes CASSIVWGASNQPQHF.

CDR3 sequence reads: CASRIQGLGEAFF. CDR3 DNA: TGTGCCAGCAGGATACAGGGGCTGGGGGAAGCTTTCTTT. This chain links TRBV6-5 with TRBJ1-1; 7 bases agree with TRBD1. The junction had 9 bases not matched to a gene; V was cut back by 6 bases and J by 8 bases. The CDR3 has 13 amino acids. The germline V gene has CDR1 MNHEY and CDR2 SVGAGI.

The J gene is TRBJ1-5, the V gene TRBV18; no firm D call. The germline CDR1 and CDR2 sequences are KGHSH and LQKENI. Trimming cost V 3 bases and J 5 bases, with 11 bases left between them. This CDR3 has 14 amino acids. DNA of the CDR3: TGTGCCAGCTCACCGGAAGACGCTTATCAGCCCCAGCATTTT. This gives the protein CASSPEDAYQPQHF.

V and J are TRBV7-9 and TRBJ2-1, with D perhaps TRBD1 or TRBD2 (5 bases each). Trimming cost V 5 bases and J 1 base, with 12 bases left between them. The CDR3 spans 15 residues. Germline assignment: CDR1 SEHNR and CDR2 FQNEAQ (reference sequence). In DNA form, the CDR3 reads TGTGCCAGCAGCATGACCGAGGGGTCCTACAATGAGCAGTTCTTC. Residues: CASSMTEGSYNEQFF.

The chain uses TRBV18 and TRBJ2-3; D assignment may be TRBD1 or TRBD2 (5 bases each). The V end was cut by 4 bases, the J end by 6 bases, with 20 bases between. Germline CDR1 reads KGHSH; CDR2 reads LQKENI. The CDR3 has 16 amino acids. For the CDR3, the DNA is TGTGCCAGCTCACGAAGGGACCCCACCTGGGGGGATACGCAGTATTTT. This translates into CASSRRDPTWGDTQYF.

The chain couples TRBV5-4 to TRBJ2-2; 12 bases are a match to TRBD2. V lost 0 bases and J lost 8; bases outside the gene matches: 5. Germline assignment: CDR1 SGHNT and CDR2 YYREEE (reference sequence). CDR3 length: 16 amino acids. CDR3 loop: CASSLGLAGAPGELFF. The CDR3 bases are TGTGCCAGCAGCTTGGGACTAGCGGGGGCCCCAGGGGAGCTGTTTTTT.

Points on this clone: Other DNA sequences in the same sample also yield this CDR3. For the CDR3, the DNA is TGTGCCAGCAAAGAGGGCGACACTGAAGCTTTCTTT. Translated: CASKEGDTEAFF. The genes are TRBV28 and TRBJ1-1; D unresolved. Germline lookup yields CDR1 MDHEN and CDR2 SYDVKM. CDR3 length equals 12 residues. V was trimmed by 7 bases and J by 3 bases, leaving 9 bases between them.

J is TRBJ2-1 and V is TRBV14, with a weak D call TRBD2 (7 bases). Germline loops: CDR1 SGHDN, CDR2 FVKESK. The V and J ends lost 0 bases and 10 bases respectively, with 19 bases between them. The CDR3 has 16 residues. The CDR3 nucleotides are TGTGCCAGCAGCCAAGACAGGTTGCGGGGGCCTCTAGAGCAGTTCTTC. The encoded protein is CASSQDRLRGPLEQFF. Supplemented by reference TRBV14 and TRBJ2-1, the full variable domain reads EAGVTQFPSHSVIEKGQTVTLRCDPISGHDNLYWYRRVMGKEIKFLLHFVKESKQDESGMPNNRFLAERTGGTYSTLKVQPAELEDSGVYFCASSQDRLRGPLEQFFGPGTRLTVL.

The V gene is TRBV9, the J gene TRBJ2-3; 7 bases match TRBD2. Germline-derived CDR1 and CDR2 are SGDLS and YYNGEE. The CDR3 sequence is 14 residues long. Unmatched junction bases numbered 6, after V lost 3 bases and J lost 5 bases. The CDR3 sequence is CASSGRTSLDTQYF. CDR3 in DNA: TGTGCCAGCAGCGGCCGGACTAGTTTAGATACGCAGTATTTT.

The chain employs TRBV30 and TRBJ2-7, with D possibly matching TRBD1 (6 bases). The CDR3 runs 11 residues. Per the germline V gene, CDR1 is GTSNPN and CDR2 is SVGIG (reference sequence). The germline V and J ends were trimmed by 4 bases and 3 bases, with 7 bases remaining between them. The CDR3 is CAWTDSYEQYF. The CDR3, as DNA: TGTGCCTGGACGGACAGCTACGAGCAGTACTTC.

The chain is built from TRBV30 and TRBJ2-7; 10 bases fit TRBD2. CDR1 GTSNPN and CDR2 SVGIG come from the germline V gene (reference sequence). CDR3 length equals 13 residues. For the CDR3, the DNA is TGTGTCGGAGTCGCTAGCGGGGGTTACGAGCAGTACTTC. Its translation is CVGVASGGYEQYF.

This clone was recorded only once. The chain couples TRBV7-9 to TRBJ1-4; the D gene is possibly TRBD1 (5 bases). This CDR3 is built from 14 residues. The V gene lost 2 bases and the J gene lost 8 bases, with 12 bases spanning the gap. CDR1 SEHNR and CDR2 FQNEAQ come from the germline V gene (reference sequence). The CDR3 spells CASSLMGGGEKLFF. CDR3 DNA sequence: TGTGCCAGCAGCTTAATGGGGGGTGGCGAAAAACTGTTTTTT.

The chain couples TRBV30 to TRBJ1-6; TRBD1 matches at 7 bases. V was clipped by 2 bases and J by 10 bases; unmatched bases: 5. The CDR3 runs 13 residues. Germline V gene data show CDR1 as GTSNPN and CDR2 as SVGIG (reference sequence). CDR3 sequence reads: CAWSSQGDSPLHF. In nucleotides, the CDR3 is TGTGCCTGGAGTAGTCAGGGGGACTCACCCCTCCACTTT. The entire variable domain, with the rest obtained from reference TRBV30 and TRBJ1-6, is as follows: SQTIHQWPATLVQPVGSPLSLECTVEGTSNPNLYWYRQAAGRGLQLLFYSVGIGQISSEVPQNLSASRPQDRQFILSSKKLLLSDSGFYLCAWSSQGDSPLHFGNGTRLTVT.

The chain joins TRBV7-9 to TRBJ1-1, with D perhaps matching TRBD1 (6 bases). Germline-derived CDR1 and CDR2 are SEHNR and FQNEAQ (reference sequence). Between the trimmed V and J ends, which lost 5 bases and 3 bases, there was a span of 10 bases. There are 13 residues in the CDR3. The CDR3 loop is CASSNRADTEAFF. Written as DNA, the CDR3 is TGTGCCAGCAGCAACAGGGCGGACACTGAAGCTTTCTTT.

The chain is built from TRBV6-6 and TRBJ1-2, with TRBD1 as a possible D gene (5 bases). Germline V CDR1 and CDR2: MNHNY, SVGAGI (reference sequence). This CDR3 is built from 16 residues. Trimming stripped 7 bases from V and 0 bases from J, with 18 bases between. DNA for the CDR3: TGTGCCAGCATCAACGGGGGTTTATCATCTAACTATGGCTACACCTTC. This codes for CASINGGLSSNYGYTF.

The chain recombines TRBV6-5 with TRBJ2-7; D gene unclear. Germline V gives CDR1 MNHEY, CDR2 SVGAGI. This CDR3 region has 13 residues. Trimming left V 6 bases short and J 6 bases short, with 15 bases between. The CDR3 DNA reads TGTGCCAGCAGCCCGTTTGAGCCTCGCGAGCAGTACTTC. This encodes CASSPFEPREQYF.